Below, 26 T cell receptor beta chains from the same sample are listed, as sequenced in a study of long-term antiretroviral therapy in people with HIV. The assay, immunoSEQ v3.0, was run at survey level. Here immunoSEQ multiplex PCR was the method, and the copy in TCRdb shows in-frame clones only, minus some. The repertoire holds some 17,000 clones, with 75% to 85% as singletons. The specimen comprised unsorted PBMCs, sampled at the start of antiretroviral therapy. All receptors derive from a man aged 30 to 45 with HIV.

This clone showed up just once. V usage is TRBV2 and J usage is TRBJ1-4; D possibly corresponds to TRBD1 (5 bases). The CDR3 loop spans 15 amino acids. Trimming stripped 4 bases from V and 4 bases from J, with 13 bases between. Germline values: CDR1 SNHLY, CDR2 FYNNEI. The CDR3 DNA reads as TGTGCCAGCAGTGTAAAAGGGGCATATAATGAAAAACTGTTTTTT. It specifies CASSVKGAYNEKLFF. Complete variable domain (other parts from reference TRBV2 and TRBJ1-4): EPEVTQTPSHQVTQMGQEVILRCVPISNHLYFYWYRQILGQKVEFLVSFYNNEISEKSEIFDDQFSVERPDGSNFTLKIRSTKLEDSAMYFCASSVKGAYNEKLFFGSGTQLSVL.

This clone showed up just once. V and J are TRBV10-1 and TRBJ2-5; weak D call: TRBD2 (6 bases). Trimming stripped 1 base from V and 4 bases from J, with 16 bases between. CDR1 WNHNN and CDR2 SYGVQD come from the germline V gene (reference sequence). This CDR3 has 16 residues. CDR3 coding DNA: TGCGCCAGCAGTGAGTTAGGGACCAGAGCGGGAGAGACCCAGTACTTC. Translated: CASSELGTRAGETQYF.

This sequence joins TRBV5-1 and TRBJ2-7; D may match TRBD1 or TRBD2 (5 bases each). The CDR3 runs to 14 residues. The germline CDR1 and CDR2 sequences are SGHRS and YFSETQ. The V and J ends lost 4 bases and 6 bases respectively, with 17 bases between them. CDR3 protein: CASSQGTLRSEQYF. CDR3 bases: TGCGCCAGCAGCCAAGGGACCCTTCGGAGCGAGCAGTACTTC.

This chain uses TRBV5-5 with TRBJ1-5; D gene ambiguous. CDR3 length: 14 amino acids. Trimming left V 0 bases short and J 3 bases short, with 7 bases between. The germline gives CDR1 SGHKS, CDR2 YYEKEE (reference sequence). This chain's CDR3 is CASSLGQPNQPQHF. The CDR3, as DNA: TGTGCCAGCAGCTTGGGCCAGCCCAATCAGCCCCAGCATTTT.

This clone came up once. The chain employs TRBV7-9 and TRBJ1-1; no clear D gene. The V end was cut by 2 bases, the J end by 3 bases, with 10 bases between. Germline CDR1 is SEHNR and CDR2 is FQNEAQ (reference sequence). The CDR3 has 14 amino acids. The CDR3 spells CASSLRVEYTEAFF. The CDR3 DNA is TGTGCCAGCAGCTTAAGGGTAGAGTACACTGAAGCTTTCTTT.

The chain uses TRBV7-2 and TRBJ2-6; tentative D call: TRBD1 (6 bases). This CDR3 spans 19 amino acids. Germline V gene lookup returns CDR1 SGHTA and CDR2 FQGNSA. The V gene lost 4 bases and the J gene lost 0 bases, with 19 bases spanning the gap. The CDR3 DNA follows: TGTGCCAGCAGCTCCCTCTACAGGGCAGTAGTCTCTGGGGCCAACGTCCTGACTTTC. This sequence encodes CASSSLYRAVVSGANVLTF. The variable domain in full, completed from reference TRBV7-2 and TRBJ2-6, reads GAGVSQSPSNKVTEKGKDVELRCDPISGHTALYWYRQSLGQGLEFLIYFQGNSAPDKSGLPSDRFSAERTGGSVSTLTIQRTQQEDSAVYLCASSSLYRAVVSGANVLTFGAGSRLTVL.

The count of this clone is one. V and J are TRBV28 and TRBJ1-1, with D unresolved. V was cut by 7 bases and J by 5 bases, with 14 bases left in between. The CDR3 spans 13 residues. Germline V gene sequence: CDR1 MDHEN, CDR2 SYDVKM. CDR3 in DNA: TGTGCCAGCAACGACCGAGGACTAACTGAAGCTTTCTTT. Translation gives CASNDRGLTEAFF.

This chain uses TRBV6-5 with TRBJ2-3, with D maybe TRBD2 (6 bases). V gave up 3 bases and J gave up 4 bases, with 8 bases separating them. In germline, CDR1 is MNHEY, CDR2 SVGAGI. CDR3 length: 13 residues. The CDR3 bases are TGTGCCAGCAGTTATGGAGGGGCAGATACGCAGTATTTT. This sequence encodes CASSYGGADTQYF.

The genes are TRBV5-1 and TRBJ2-7, with D possibly TRBD2 on 6 matching bases. The germline gives CDR1 SGHRS, CDR2 YFSETQ. The length of the CDR3 is 14 residues. V lost 2 bases and J lost 2, with 11 bases in between. CDR3 region: CASSFLGGTYEQYF. For the CDR3, the DNA is TGCGCCAGCAGCTTTTTGGGGGGTACCTACGAGCAGTACTTC.

CDR3 protein: CASAPGLAGYNEQFF. Here the CDR3 DNA reads TGTGCTAGTGCCCCGGGACTAGCGGGCTACAATGAGCAGTTCTTC. The chain carries TRBV12-5 and TRBJ2-1; 12 bases match TRBD2. The CDR3 runs 15 residues. The germline V gene encodes CDR1 LGHNT and CDR2 FRNRAP. V was clipped by 7 bases and J by 3 bases; unmatched bases: 4. The full variable domain, with the rest looked up from reference TRBV12-5 and TRBJ2-1, is DARVTQTPRHKVTEMGQEVTMRCQPILGHNTVFWYRQTMMQGLELLAYFRNRAPLDDSGMPKDRFSAEMPDATLATLKIQPSEPRDSAVYFCASAPGLAGYNEQFFGPGTRLTVL.

This chain connects TRBV14 to TRBJ2-3; 12 positions agree with TRBD2. CDR1 is SGHDN and CDR2 is FVKESK in the germline V gene. This CDR3 comprises 16 residues. J was trimmed by 6 bases and V by 6 bases; bases with no gene match: 10. The CDR3 DNA reads as TGTGCCAGCAGTCTGGAACTAGCGGGGGGCAGTGATACGCAGTATTTT. This encodes CASSLELAGGSDTQYF.

This clone was observed a handful of times. J is TRBJ2-2 and V is TRBV4-2; D call uncertain. Deletions cut 2 bases from V and 6 bases from J, with 10 bases between. The CDR3 has 14 residues. Germline V gene sequence: CDR1 LGHNA, CDR2 YNFKEQ. The CDR3 DNA is TGTGCCAGCAGCCAACAGGACGTACCCGGGGAGCTGTTTTTT. Amino acid sequence: CASSQQDVPGELFF.

As regards this clone: At one end the junction does not follow the germline gene, possibly because of a read error. The chain combines TRBV5-4 with TRBJ2-5; D is possibly TRBD2 (6 bases). Germline CDR1 reads SGHNT; CDR2 reads YYREEE (reference sequence). There are 16 residues in the CDR3. CDR3: CASSPRVTGAQETQYF. CDR3 bases: TGCGCCAGCAGCCCCCGCGTAACGGGAGCTCAAGAGACCCAGTACTTC. The whole variable domain, filled in from reference TRBV5-4 and TRBJ2-5, reads ETGVTQSPTHLIKTRGQQVTLRCSSQSGHNTVSWYQQALGQGPQFIFQYYREEENGRGNFPPRFSGLQFPNYSSELNVNALELDDSALYLCASSPRVTGAQETQYFGPGTRLLVL.

This clone was observed a single time. The chain combines TRBV28 with TRBJ2-1, with D unclear. Germline CDR1 MDHEN, CDR2 SYDVKM. This CDR3 is built from 13 residues. The V and J ends lost 4 bases and 9 bases respectively, with 13 bases between them. CDR3 sequence reads: CASSSRNGREQFF. The CDR3 DNA reads TGTGCCAGCAGTTCAAGAAATGGCCGTGAGCAGTTCTTC.

V usage is TRBV5-4 and J usage is TRBJ2-7; TRBD2 aligns across 8 bases. The CDR3 spans 13 residues. V shed 3 bases, J shed 3 bases, and the junction held 2 bases outside the gene matches. The V gene's germline CDR1 is SGHNT and CDR2 YYREEE (reference sequence). This CDR3 is CASSSSGGYEQYF. CDR3 DNA sequence: TGTGCCAGCAGCTCAAGCGGGGGCTACGAGCAGTACTTC.

This rearrangement joins TRBV30 to TRBJ1-2; 8 bases align to TRBD1. Germline CDR1 GTSNPN, CDR2 SVGIG (reference sequence). The CDR3 covers 18 residues. The junction had 14 bases not matched to a gene; V was cut back by 0 bases and J by 2 bases. The CDR3 here is CAWSVFSRGPIPNYGYTF. CDR3 coding DNA: TGTGCCTGGAGTGTTTTCAGCAGGGGGCCGATCCCCAACTATGGCTACACCTTC.

The chain combines TRBV11-3 with TRBJ2-3, with D unresolved. The CDR3 has 13 amino acids. V dropped 5 bases and J dropped 3 bases, with 9 bases sitting between them. Germline lookup yields CDR1 SGHNT and CDR2 YENEEA. CDR3 DNA: TGTGCCAGCAGCCACACTACTACAGATACGCAGTATTTT. Translation: CASSHTTTDTQYF.

This rearrangement joins TRBV2 to TRBJ2-3; D call uncertain. V was trimmed by 6 bases and J by 0 bases, leaving 4 bases between them. Germline V gene data show CDR1 as SNHLY and CDR2 as FYNNEI. This CDR3 has 12 amino acids. The CDR3 region is CASRFSTDTQYF. The CDR3 DNA follows: TGTGCCAGCAGGTTTAGCACAGATACGCAGTATTTT.

The chain is built from TRBV11-2 and TRBJ1-1; no clear D. CDR1 SGHAT and CDR2 FQNNGV come from the germline V gene. V was trimmed by 1 base and J by 1 base, leaving 13 bases between them. The CDR3 sequence is 16 residues long. CDR3 loop: CASSLGTSRRNTEAFF. As DNA, the CDR3 is TGTGCCAGCAGCTTAGGGACGTCCAGGAGGAACACTGAAGCTTTCTTT.

This clone was picked up a small number of times. The chain is built from TRBV7-2 and TRBJ1-2; 7 nucleotides match TRBD1. The CDR3 is 14 amino acids. Per the germline V gene, CDR1 is SGHTA and CDR2 is FQGNSA. The ends lost 1 base at V and 3 bases at J; junction bases unmatched: 2. CDR3 in DNA: TGTGCCAGCAGCTTAGATCAGGGGGACTATGGCTACACCTTC. Translation: CASSLDQGDYGYTF.

V is TRBV18 and J is TRBJ2-7, with D hard to call. The CDR3 length is 13 residues. Germline CDR1 reads KGHSH; CDR2 reads LQKENI. The V end lost 3 bases, the J end lost 1 base, and 7 bases lay between the germline ends. The CDR3 DNA is TGTGCCAGCTCACCCTCAGAGTCCTACGAGCAGTACTTC. The encoded protein is CASSPSESYEQYF.

The chain has TRBV9 and TRBJ2-2; D is possibly TRBD1 or TRBD2 (5 bases each). The CDR3 loop spans 15 amino acids. With 1 base removed from V and 4 bases from J, the gap between germline ends came to 11 bases. Germline CDR1 reads SGDLS; CDR2 reads YYNGEE. In nucleotides, the CDR3 is TGTGCCAGCAGCGTAAGGGACGGTAGCACCGGGGAGCTGTTTTTT. This gives the protein CASSVRDGSTGELFF.

CDR3 in amino acids: CASSTPPGSGTEAFF. CDR3 sequence (DNA): TGTGCCAGTAGTACCCCACCAGGGTCGGGCACTGAAGCTTTCTTT. The V and J genes are TRBV19 and TRBJ1-1; D perhaps matches TRBD1 (5 bases). The length of the CDR3 is 15 residues. Deletions cut 4 bases from V and 4 bases from J, with 16 bases between. Germline V gene data show CDR1 as LNHDA and CDR2 as SQIVND (reference sequence).

The V gene is TRBV6-4, the J gene TRBJ2-5, with D maybe TRBD2 (6 bases). The CDR3 length is 16 residues. The V gene's germline CDR1 is MRHNA and CDR2 SNTAGT. Trimming took off 0 bases at V and 5 bases at J, with 16 bases between the two ends. CDR3 loop: CASSDSTGGLEETQYF. The CDR3 DNA is TGTGCCAGCAGTGACTCGACCGGAGGGTTGGAGGAGACCCAGTACTTC.

CDR3 bases: TGTGCCAGCAGCTCCTTCGTGGGAGGGTGGGAGACCCAGTACTTC. Translating it yields CASSSFVGGWETQYF. The chain combines TRBV12-1 with TRBJ2-5; the D segment call TRBD2 is taken from the table without a DNA check. TRBV12-1 is tagged as a pseudogene. This CDR3 is 15 amino acids long.

The chain is built from TRBV11-2 and TRBJ2-7, with a possible D match to TRBD2 (6 bases). The CDR3 runs 14 residues. Between the trimmed V and J ends, which lost 1 base and 4 bases, there was a span of 11 bases. Germline CDR1 is SGHAT and CDR2 is FQNNGV. CDR3 protein: CASSLAGERYEQYF. The DNA for the CDR3 is TGTGCCAGCAGCTTAGCGGGAGAGCGTTACGAGCAGTACTTC.